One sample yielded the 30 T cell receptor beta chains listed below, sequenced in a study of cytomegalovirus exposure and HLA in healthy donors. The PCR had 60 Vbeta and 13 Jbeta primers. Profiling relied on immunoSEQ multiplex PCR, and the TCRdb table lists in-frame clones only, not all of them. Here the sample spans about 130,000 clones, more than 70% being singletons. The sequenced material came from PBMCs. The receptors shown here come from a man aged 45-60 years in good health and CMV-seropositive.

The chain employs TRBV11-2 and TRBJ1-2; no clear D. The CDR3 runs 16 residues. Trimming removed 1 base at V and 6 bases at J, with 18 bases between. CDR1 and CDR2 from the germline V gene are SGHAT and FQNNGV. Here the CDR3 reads CASSLVVALSSNGYTF. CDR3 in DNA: TGTGCCAGCAGCTTAGTTGTAGCCTTGTCCTCGAATGGCTACACCTTC.

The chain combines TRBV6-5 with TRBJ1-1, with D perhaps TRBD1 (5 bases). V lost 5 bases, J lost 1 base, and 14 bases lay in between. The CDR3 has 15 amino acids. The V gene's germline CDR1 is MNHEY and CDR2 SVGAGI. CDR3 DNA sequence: TGTGCCAGCAGTGGCGACAGACGACAGAACACTGAAGCTTTCTTT. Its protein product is CASSGDRRQNTEAFF.

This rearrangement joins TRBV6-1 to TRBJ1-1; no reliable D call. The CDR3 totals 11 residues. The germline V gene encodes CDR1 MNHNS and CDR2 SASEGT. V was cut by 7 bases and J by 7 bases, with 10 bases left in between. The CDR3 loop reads CASTQTLEAFF. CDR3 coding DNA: TGTGCCAGCACACAGACGCTTGAAGCTTTCTTT.

The CDR3 spells CASSPANLPGQGYGYTF. CDR3 in DNA: TGCGCCAGCAGCCCAGCAAACCTTCCGGGACAGGGATATGGCTACACCTTC. This chain joins TRBV4-1 and TRBJ1-2; 9 bases match TRBD1. From germline, CDR1 is MGHRA and CDR2 YSYEKL. CDR3 length equals 17 residues. The junction had 14 bases not matched to a gene; V was cut back by 4 bases and J by 5 bases.

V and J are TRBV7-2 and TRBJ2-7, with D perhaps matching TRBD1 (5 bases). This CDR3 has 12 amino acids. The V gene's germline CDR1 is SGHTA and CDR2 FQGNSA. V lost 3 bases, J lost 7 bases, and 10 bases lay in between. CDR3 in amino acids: CASSLTEWEQYF. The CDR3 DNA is TGTGCCAGCAGCTTGACAGAATGGGAGCAGTACTTC.

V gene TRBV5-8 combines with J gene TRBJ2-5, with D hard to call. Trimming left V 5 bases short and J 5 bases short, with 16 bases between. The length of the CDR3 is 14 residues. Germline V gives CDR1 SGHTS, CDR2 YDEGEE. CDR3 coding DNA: TGTGCCAGCAGTGATTTCGGGTCCCGGGAGACCCAGTACTTC. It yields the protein CASSDFGSRETQYF.

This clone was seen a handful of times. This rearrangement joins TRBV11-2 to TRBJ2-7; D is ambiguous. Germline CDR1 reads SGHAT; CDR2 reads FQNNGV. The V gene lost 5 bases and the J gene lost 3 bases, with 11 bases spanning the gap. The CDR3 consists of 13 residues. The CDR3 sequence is CASSPGTFYEQYF. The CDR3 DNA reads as TGTGCCAGCAGCCCCGGTACCTTCTACGAGCAGTACTTC.

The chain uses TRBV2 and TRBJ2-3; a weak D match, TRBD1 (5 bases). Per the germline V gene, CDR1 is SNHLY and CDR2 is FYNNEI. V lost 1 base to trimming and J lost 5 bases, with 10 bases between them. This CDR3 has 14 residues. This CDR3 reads CASSEEGRGDTQYF. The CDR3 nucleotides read TGTGCCAGCAGTGAAGAGGGTAGGGGAGATACGCAGTATTTT.

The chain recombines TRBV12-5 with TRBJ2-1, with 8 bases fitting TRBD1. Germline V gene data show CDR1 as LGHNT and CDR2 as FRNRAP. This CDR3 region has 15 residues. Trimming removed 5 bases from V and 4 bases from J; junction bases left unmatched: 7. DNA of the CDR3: TGTGCTAGTGGTCCCTCGGGACAGGTGTACAATGAGCAGTTCTTC. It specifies CASGPSGQVYNEQFF. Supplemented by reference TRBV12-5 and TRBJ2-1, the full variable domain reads DARVTQTPRHKVTEMGQEVTMRCQPILGHNTVFWYRQTMMQGLELLAYFRNRAPLDDSGMPKDRFSAEMPDATLATLKIQPSEPRDSAVYFCASGPSGQVYNEQFFGPGTRLTVL.

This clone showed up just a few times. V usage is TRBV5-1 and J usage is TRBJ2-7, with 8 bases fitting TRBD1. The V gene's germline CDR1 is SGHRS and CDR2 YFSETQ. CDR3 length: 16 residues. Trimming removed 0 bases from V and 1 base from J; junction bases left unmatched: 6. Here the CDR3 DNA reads TGCGCCAGCAGCTTGGGCGGACAGGGCCCTTCCTACGAGCAGTACTTC. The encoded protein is CASSLGGQGPSYEQYF.

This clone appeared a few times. This chain's CDR3 is CASSPQTNTEAFF. CDR3 bases: TGTGCCAGCAGCCCACAGACGAACACTGAAGCTTTCTTT. The gene calls are TRBV5-4 and TRBJ1-1; the D is unclear. Trimming left V 4 bases short and J 1 base short, with 8 bases between. Germline V gives CDR1 SGHNT, CDR2 YYREEE (reference sequence). This CDR3 is 13 amino acids long.

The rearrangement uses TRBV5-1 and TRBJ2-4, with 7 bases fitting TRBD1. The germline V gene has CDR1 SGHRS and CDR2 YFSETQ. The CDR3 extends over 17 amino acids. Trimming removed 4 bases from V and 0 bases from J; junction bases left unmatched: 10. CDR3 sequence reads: CASSPQGTALAKNIQYF. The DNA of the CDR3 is TGCGCCAGCAGCCCTCAGGGGACAGCTCTAGCCAAAAACATTCAGTACTTC.

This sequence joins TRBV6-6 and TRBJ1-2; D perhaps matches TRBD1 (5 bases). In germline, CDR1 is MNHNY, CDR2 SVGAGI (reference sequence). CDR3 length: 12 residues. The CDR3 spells CGIGGFGYGYTF. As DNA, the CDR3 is TGTGGGATCGGGGGGTTTGGCTATGGCTACACCTTC.

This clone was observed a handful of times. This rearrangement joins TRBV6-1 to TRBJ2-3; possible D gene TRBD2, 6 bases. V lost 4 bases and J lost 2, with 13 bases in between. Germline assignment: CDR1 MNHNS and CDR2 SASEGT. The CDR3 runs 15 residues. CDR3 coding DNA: TGTGCCAGCAGTGGACACAGCGGGCTCACAGATACGCAGTATTTT. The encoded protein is CASSGHSGLTDTQYF.

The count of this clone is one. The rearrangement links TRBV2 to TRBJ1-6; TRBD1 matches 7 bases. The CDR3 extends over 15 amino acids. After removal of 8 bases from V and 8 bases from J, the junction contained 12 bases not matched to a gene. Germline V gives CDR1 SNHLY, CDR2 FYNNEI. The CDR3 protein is CASEGAGGVDSPLHF. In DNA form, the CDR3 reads TGTGCCAGCGAGGGGGCGGGGGGAGTGGATTCACCCCTCCACTTT.

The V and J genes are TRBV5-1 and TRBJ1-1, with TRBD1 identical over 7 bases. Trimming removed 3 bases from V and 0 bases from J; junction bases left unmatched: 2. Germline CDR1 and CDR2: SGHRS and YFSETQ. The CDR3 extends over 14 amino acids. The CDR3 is CASSYDRVNTEAFF. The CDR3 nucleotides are TGCGCCAGCAGCTACGACAGGGTGAACACTGAAGCTTTCTTT.

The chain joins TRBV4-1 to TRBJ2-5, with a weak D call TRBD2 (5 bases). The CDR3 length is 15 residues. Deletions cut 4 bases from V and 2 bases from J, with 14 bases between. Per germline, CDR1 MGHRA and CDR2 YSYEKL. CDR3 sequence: CASSLSGVSQETQYF. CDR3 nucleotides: TGCGCCAGCAGCCTCTCCGGGGTGTCACAAGAGACCCAGTACTTC.

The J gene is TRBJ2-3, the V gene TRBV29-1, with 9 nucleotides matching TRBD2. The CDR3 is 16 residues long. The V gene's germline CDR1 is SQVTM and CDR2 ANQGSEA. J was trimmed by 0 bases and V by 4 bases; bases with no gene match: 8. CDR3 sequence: CSVARRLAASTDTQYF. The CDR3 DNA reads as TGCAGCGTTGCCCGACGACTAGCGGCTAGCACAGATACGCAGTATTTT.

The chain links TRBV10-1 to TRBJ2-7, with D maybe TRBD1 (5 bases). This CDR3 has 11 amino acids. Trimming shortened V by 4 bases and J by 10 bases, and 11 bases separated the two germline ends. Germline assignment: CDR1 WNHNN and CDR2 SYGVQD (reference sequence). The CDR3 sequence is CASSGRQKQYF. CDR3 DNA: TGCGCCAGCAGTGGGCGACAGAAACAGTACTTC.

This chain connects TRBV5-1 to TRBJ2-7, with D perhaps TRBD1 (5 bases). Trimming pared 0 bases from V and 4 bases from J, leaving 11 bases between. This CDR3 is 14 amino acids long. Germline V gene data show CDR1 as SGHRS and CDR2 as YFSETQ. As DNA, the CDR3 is TGCGCCAGCAGCTTGGAGGGGCACTTTTACGAGCAGTACTTC. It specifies CASSLEGHFYEQYF.

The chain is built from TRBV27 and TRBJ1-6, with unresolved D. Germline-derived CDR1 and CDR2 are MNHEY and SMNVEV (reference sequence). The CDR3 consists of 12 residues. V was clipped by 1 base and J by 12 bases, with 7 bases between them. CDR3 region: CASSLLGGPLHF. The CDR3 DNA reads TGTGCCAGCAGTTTATTAGGAGGACCCCTCCACTTT.

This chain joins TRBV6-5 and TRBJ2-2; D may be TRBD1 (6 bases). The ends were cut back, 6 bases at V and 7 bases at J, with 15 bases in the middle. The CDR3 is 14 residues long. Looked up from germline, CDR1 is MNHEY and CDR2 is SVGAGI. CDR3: CASSSTGLGGELFF. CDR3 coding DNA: TGTGCCAGCAGCTCCACAGGGTTGGGCGGGGAGCTGTTTTTT.

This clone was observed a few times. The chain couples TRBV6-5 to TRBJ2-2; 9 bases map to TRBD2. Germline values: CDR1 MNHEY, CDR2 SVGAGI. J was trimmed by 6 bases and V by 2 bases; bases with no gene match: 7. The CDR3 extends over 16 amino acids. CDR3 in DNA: TGTGCCAGCAGTTACGGGCGGGGGGGCGGGTCCGGGGAGCTGTTTTTT. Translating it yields CASSYGRGGGSGELFF.

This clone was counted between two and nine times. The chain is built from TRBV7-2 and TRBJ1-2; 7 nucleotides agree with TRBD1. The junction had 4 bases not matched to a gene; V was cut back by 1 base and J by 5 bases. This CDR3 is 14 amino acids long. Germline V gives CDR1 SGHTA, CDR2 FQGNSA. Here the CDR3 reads CASSLGRDSYGYTF. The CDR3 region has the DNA TGTGCCAGCAGCTTAGGTCGGGACAGTTATGGCTACACCTTC.

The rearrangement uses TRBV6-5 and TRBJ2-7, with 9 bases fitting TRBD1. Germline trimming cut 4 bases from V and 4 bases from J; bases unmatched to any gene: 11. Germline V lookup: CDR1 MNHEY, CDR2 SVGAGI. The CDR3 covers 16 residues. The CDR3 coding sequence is TGTGCCAGCAGTTCCGCGACAGGGGGTAAGCAGTACGAGCAGTACTTC. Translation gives CASSSATGGKQYEQYF.

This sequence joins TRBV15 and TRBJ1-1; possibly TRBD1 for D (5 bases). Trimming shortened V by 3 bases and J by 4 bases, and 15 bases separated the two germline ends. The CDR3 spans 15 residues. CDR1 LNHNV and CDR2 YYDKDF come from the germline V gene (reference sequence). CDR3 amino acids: CATSRSFPRATEAFF. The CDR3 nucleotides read TGTGCCACCAGCAGGTCTTTTCCCAGGGCCACTGAAGCTTTCTTT.

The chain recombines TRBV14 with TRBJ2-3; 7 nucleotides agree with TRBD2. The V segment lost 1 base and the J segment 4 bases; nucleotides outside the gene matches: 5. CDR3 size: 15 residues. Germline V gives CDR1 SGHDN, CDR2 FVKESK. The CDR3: CASSQGGGHADTQYF. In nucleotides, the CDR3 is TGTGCCAGCAGCCAAGGGGGAGGGCACGCAGATACGCAGTATTTT. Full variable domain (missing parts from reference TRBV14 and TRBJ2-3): EAGVTQFPSHSVIEKGQTVTLRCDPISGHDNLYWYRRVMGKEIKFLLHFVKESKQDESGMPNNRFLAERTGGTYSTLKVQPAELEDSGVYFCASSQGGGHADTQYFGPGTRLTVL.

CDR3 sequence reads: CASSFSLAVHEQFF. CDR3 bases: TGTGCCAGCAGTTTCTCCCTAGCGGTCCATGAGCAGTTCTTC. This rearrangement joins TRBV6-5 to TRBJ2-1; TRBD2 matches at 7 bases. Germline V gene sequence: CDR1 MNHEY, CDR2 SVGAGI. Losses at the gene ends were 4 bases for V and 8 bases for J; bases not matched to a gene: 8. The CDR3 runs to 14 residues.

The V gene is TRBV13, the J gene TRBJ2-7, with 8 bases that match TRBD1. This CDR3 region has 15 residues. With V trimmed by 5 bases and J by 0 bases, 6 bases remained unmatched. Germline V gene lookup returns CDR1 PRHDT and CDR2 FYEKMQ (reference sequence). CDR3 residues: CASSAPGQASYEQYF. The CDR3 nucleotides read TGTGCCAGCAGCGCCCCGGGACAGGCCTCCTACGAGCAGTACTTC.

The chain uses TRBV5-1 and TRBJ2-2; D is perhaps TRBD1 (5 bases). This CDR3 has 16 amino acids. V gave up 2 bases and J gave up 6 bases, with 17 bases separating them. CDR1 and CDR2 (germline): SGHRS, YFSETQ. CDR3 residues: CASSFGHGDLSGELFF. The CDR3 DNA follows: TGCGCCAGCAGCTTTGGACATGGGGATTTATCCGGGGAGCTGTTTTTT.